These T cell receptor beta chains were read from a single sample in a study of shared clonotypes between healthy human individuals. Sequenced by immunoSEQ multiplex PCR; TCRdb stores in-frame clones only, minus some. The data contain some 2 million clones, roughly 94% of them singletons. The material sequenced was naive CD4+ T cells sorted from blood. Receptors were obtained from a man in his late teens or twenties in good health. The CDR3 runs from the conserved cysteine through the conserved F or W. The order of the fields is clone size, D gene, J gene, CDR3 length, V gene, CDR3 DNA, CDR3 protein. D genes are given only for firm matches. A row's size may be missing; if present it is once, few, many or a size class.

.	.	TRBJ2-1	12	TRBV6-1	TGTGCCAGCAGTGAAGGAAGGGCCCTGGGGTTCTTC	CASSEGRALGFF
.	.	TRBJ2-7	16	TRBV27	TGTGCCAGCAGTCTTTTTGCCGCGGGCAGGATGGGGGAGCAGTACTTC	CASSLFAAGRMGEQYF
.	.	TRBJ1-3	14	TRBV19	TGTGCCAGTAGTATATTGGGTGTCGGAAACACCATATATTTT	CASSILGVGNTIYF
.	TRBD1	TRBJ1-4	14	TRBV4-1	TGCGCCAGCAGCCAAGAAGGGACAGGTGAAAAACTGTTTTTT	CASSQEGTGEKLFF
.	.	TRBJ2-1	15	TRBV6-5	TGTGCCAGCAGTAGGAGGGCTAGCTCCTACAATGAGCAGTTCTTC	CASSRRASSYNEQFF
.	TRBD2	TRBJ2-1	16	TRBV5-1	TGCGCCAGCAGCTTCGGAGGCGGGAGGGCGGTCAATGAGCAGTTCTTC	CASSFGGGRAVNEQFF
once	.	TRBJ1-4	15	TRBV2	TGTGCCAGCAGTGAATCGGGACGAGTGTTGGAAAAACTGTTTTTT	CASSESGRVLEKLFF
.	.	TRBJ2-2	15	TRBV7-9	TGTGCCAGCAGCTTACCGACCTCGTGGTCCGGGGAGCTGTTTTTT	CASSLPTSWSGELFF
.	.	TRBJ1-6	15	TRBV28	TGTGCCAGCAGTTTAATATGGAGGGACAATTCACCCCTCCACTTT	CASSLIWRDNSPLHF
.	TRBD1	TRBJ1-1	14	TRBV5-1	TGCGCCAGCAGCTTGGGACAGGGGCATCAGGAAGCTTTCTTT	CASSLGQGHQEAFF
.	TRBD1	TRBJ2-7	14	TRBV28	TGTGCCAGCAGTTATCCGGGACAGGGGGTCGAGCAGTACTTC	CASSYPGQGVEQYF
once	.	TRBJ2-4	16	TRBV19	TGTGCCAGTAGTATGAACCGTGATCTAGCCAAAAACATTCAGTACTTC	CASSMNRDLAKNIQYF
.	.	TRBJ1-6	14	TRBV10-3	TGTGCCATCAGTGATTGGGGGGACAATTCACCCCTCCACTTT	CAISDWGDNSPLHF
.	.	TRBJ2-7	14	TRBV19	TGTGCCAGTAGTAATCAGGCAGGGTCCTACGAGCAGTACTTC	CASSNQAGSYEQYF
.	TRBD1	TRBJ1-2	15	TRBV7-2	TGTGCCAGCAGCACTAGACAGGGGGGGTTATATGGCTACACCTTC	CASSTRQGGLYGYTF
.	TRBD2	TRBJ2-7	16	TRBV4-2	TGTGCCAGCAGCCAAGTTGGCGGGAGAAGTCGCGACGAGCAGTACTTC	CASSQVGGRSRDEQYF
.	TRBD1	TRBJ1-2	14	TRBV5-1	TGCGCCAGCAGTTCCGGACAGGGAGACTATGGCTACACCTTC	CASSSGQGDYGYTF
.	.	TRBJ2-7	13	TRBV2	TGTGCCACCCAAGTGGTCGACGCCTACGAGCAGTACTTC	CATQVVDAYEQYF
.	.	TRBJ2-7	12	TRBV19	TGTGCCAGTAGTGAGGGTTTCTACGAGCAGTACTTC	CASSEGFYEQYF
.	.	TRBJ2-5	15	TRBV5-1	TGCGCCAGCAGCTTGGCGGGCGGCAGGGAAGAGACCCAGTACTTC	CASSLAGGREETQYF
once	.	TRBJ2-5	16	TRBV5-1	TGCGCCAGCAGCTTAACAGGCGGACCCTCAGGAGAGACCCAGTACTTC	CASSLTGGPSGETQYF
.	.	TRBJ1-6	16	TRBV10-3	TGTGCCATCAGTGAGATCGACAGCCTTTATAATTCACCCCTCCACTTT	CAISEIDSLYNSPLHF
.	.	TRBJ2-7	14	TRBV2	TGTGCCAGCAGTGAAGAGGGGTTGCCTTACGAGCAGTACTTC	CASSEEGLPYEQYF
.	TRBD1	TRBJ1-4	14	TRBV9	TGTGCCAGCAGCCCAGGACAGGGGATGGCAAAACTGTTTTTT	CASSPGQGMAKLFF
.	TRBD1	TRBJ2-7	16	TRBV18	TGTGCCAGCTCTCCAAGACGAATCGGGACAGACTACGAGCAGTACTTC	CASSPRRIGTDYEQYF
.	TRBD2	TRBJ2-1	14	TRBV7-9	TGTGCCAGCAGCTCCCGGGACTATATTCATGAGCAGTTCTTC	CASSSRDYIHEQFF
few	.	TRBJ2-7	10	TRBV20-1	TGCAGTGTCATCGGACCCGAGCAGTACTTC	CSVIGPEQYF
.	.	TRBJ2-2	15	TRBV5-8	TGTGCCAGCAGGGGCGGGACAGTGAACACCGGGGAGCTGTTTTTT	CASRGGTVNTGELFF
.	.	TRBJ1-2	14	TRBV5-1	TGCGCCAGCAGCTTGGAGCCGGGTAACTATGGCTACACCTTC	CASSLEPGNYGYTF
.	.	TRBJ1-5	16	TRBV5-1	TGCGCCAGCAGCCCATTTGGGGGGCGAGACAATCAGCCCCAGCATTTT	CASSPFGGRDNQPQHF
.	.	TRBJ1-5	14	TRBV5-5	TGTGCCAGCAGCTCTAACAGGGATCTTCAGCCCCAGCATTTT	CASSSNRDLQPQHF
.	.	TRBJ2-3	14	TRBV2	TGTGCCAGCAGTGAAATGGGCCCCACAGATACGCAGTATTTT	CASSEMGPTDTQYF
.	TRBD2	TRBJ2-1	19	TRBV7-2	TGTGCCAGCAGCCGTCGGACTAGCGGGGGGGCCGGGGATCTACTTGAGCAGTTCTTC	CASSRRTSGGAGDLLEQFF
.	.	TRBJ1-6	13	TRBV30	TGTGCCTGGAGTACAGGGAATAATTCACCCCTCCACTTT	CAWSTGNNSPLHF
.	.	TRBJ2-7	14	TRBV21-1	TGTGCCAGCAGCAAAGGTTTCGGGGGATACGAGCAGTACTTC	CASSKGFGGYEQYF
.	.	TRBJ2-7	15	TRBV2	TGTGCCAGCAGTGAACTGGGTCGGCTTTCCTACGAGCAGTACTTC	CASSELGRLSYEQYF
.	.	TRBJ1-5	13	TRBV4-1	TGCGCCAGCAGCCAAGCCCCCATACAGCCCCAGCATTTT	CASSQAPIQPQHF
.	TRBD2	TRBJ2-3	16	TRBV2	TGTGCCAGCAGTGAACTAGCGGGGGCCCTCACAGATACGCAGTATTTT	CASSELAGALTDTQYF
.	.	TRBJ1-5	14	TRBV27	TGTGCCAGCAGTAGGCAGGGTAGCAATCAGCCCCAGCATTTT	CASSRQGSNQPQHF
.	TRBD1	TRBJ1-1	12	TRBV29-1	TGCAGCGTTGACAGGGGGGACACTGAAGCTTTCTTT	CSVDRGDTEAFF
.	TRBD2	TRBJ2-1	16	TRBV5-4	TGTGCCAGCAGCGCTGGGACTAGCGGAAAGTACAATGAGCAGTTCTTC	CASSAGTSGKYNEQFF
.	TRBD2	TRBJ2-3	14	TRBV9	TGTGCCAGCAGCGCGACTAGCCCCCCAGATACGCAGTATTTT	CASSATSPPDTQYF
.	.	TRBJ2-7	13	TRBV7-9	TGTGCCAGCAGCGCCACAGGCTCCTACGAGCAGTACTTC	CASSATGSYEQYF
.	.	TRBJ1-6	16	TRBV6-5	TGTGCCAGCAGTTACGGGGGCAGGGCCTATAATTCACCCCTCCACTTT	CASSYGGRAYNSPLHF
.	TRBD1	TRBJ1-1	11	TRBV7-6	TGTGCCAGCAGCTACAGGGGGGAAGCTTTCTTT	CASSYRGEAFF
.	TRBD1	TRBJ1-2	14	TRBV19	TGTGCCAGTAGATCCGAGGGACAGAGGTACGGCTACACCTTC	CASRSEGQRYGYTF
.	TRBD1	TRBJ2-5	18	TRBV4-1	TGCGCCAGCAGCACATCCGGTTTTGGGACAGCGACCGAAGAGACCCAGTACTTC	CASSTSGFGTATEETQYF
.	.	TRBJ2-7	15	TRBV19	TGTGCCAGTAGTATGGGCAGCCGGGATCTAGGCGAGCAGTACTTC	CASSMGSRDLGEQYF
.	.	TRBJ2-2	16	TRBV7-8	TGTGCCAGCAGCTTACTCGGGCGGTCGAACACCGGGGAGCTGTTTTTT	CASSLLGRSNTGELFF
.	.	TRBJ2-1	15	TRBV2	TGTGCCAGTACAGGAATCACTAGCTCCTACAATGAGCAGTTCTTC	CASTGITSSYNEQFF